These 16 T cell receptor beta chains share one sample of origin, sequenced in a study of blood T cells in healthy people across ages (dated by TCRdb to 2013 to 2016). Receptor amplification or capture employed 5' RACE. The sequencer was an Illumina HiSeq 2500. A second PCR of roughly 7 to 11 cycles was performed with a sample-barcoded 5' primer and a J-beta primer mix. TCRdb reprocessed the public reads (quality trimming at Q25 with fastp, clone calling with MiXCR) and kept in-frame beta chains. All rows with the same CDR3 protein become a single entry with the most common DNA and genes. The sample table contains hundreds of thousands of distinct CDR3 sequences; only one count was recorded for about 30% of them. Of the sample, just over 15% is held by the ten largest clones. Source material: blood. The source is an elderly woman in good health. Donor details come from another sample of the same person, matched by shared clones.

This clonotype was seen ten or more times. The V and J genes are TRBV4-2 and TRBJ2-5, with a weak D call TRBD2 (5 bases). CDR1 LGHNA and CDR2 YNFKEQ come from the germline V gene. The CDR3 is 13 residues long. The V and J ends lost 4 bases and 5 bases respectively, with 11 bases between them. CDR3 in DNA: TGTGCCAGCAGCCCCCTCGGGGTGGAGACCCAGTACTTC. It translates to CASSPLGVETQYF.

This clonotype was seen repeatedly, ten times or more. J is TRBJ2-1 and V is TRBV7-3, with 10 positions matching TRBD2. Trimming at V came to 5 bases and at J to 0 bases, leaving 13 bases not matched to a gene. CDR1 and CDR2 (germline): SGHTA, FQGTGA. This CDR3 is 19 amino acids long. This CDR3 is CASSRMASGGQSSYNEQFF. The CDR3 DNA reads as TGTGCCAGCAGCAGAATGGCTAGCGGGGGCCAAAGCTCCTACAATGAGCAGTTCTTC.

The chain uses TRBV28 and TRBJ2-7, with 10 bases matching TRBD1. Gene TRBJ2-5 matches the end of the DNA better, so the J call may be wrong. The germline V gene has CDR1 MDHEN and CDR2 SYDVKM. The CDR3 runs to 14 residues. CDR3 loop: CASDRGRREKTQYF. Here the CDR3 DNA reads TGTGCCAGTGACAGGGGGCGTCGTGAAAAGACCCAGTACTTC.

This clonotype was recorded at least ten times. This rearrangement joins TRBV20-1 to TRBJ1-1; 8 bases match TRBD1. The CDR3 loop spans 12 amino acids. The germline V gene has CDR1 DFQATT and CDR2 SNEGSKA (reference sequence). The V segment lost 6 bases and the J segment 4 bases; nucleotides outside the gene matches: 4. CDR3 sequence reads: CSATGQGTEAFF. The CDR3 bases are TGCAGTGCCACAGGACAGGGCACTGAAGCTTTCTTT.

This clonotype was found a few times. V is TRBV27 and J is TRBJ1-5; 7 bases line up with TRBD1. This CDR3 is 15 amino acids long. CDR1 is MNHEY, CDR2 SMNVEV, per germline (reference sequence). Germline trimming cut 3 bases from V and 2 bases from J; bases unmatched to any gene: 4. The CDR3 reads CASSFDRDGNQPQHF. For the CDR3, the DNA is TGTGCCAGCAGTTTCGACAGGGATGGCAATCAGCCCCAGCATTTT.

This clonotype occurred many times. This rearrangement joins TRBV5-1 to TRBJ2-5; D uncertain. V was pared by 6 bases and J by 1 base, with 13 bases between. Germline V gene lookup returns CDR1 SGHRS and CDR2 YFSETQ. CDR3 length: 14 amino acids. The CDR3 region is CASTRGLAQETQYF. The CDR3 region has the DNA TGCGCCAGCACTCGTGGATTGGCCCAAGAGACCCAGTACTTC.

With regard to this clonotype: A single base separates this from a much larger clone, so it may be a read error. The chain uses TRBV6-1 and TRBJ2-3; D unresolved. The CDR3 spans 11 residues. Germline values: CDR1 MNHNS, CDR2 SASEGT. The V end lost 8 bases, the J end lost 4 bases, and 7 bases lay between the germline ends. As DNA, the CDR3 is TGTGCCAGCCCGGTCGCAGATACGCAGTATTTT. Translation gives CASPVADTQYF.

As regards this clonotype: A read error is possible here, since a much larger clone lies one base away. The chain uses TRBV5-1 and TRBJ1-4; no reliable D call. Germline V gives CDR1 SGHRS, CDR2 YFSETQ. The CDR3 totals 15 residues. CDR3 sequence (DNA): TGCGCCAGCAGCTTGGCCGCCGCAACTAATGAAAAACGGTTTTTT. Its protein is CASSLAAATNEKRFF.

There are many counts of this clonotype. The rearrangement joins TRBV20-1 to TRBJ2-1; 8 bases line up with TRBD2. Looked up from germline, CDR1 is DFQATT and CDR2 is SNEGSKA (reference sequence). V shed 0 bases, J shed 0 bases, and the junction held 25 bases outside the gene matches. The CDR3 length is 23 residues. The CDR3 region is CSARDLLAAKQAETQTSYNEQFF. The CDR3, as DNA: TGCAGTGCTAGAGACTTACTAGCGGCGAAACAGGCAGAAACTCAAACCTCCTACAATGAGCAGTTCTTC.

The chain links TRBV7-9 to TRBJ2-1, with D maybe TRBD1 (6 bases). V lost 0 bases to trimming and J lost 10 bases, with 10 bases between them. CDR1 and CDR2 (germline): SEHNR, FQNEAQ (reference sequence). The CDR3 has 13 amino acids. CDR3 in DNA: TGTGCCAGCAGCTTAGCGGGGGCAGGCGAGCAGTTCTTC. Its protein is CASSLAGAGEQFF.

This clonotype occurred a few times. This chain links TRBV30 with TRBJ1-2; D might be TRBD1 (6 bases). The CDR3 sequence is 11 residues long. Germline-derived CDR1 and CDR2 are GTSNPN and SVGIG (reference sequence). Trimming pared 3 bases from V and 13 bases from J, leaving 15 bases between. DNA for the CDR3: TGTGCCTGGAGGGCGACAGGCCCCCCCACCTTC. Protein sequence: CAWRATGPPTF.

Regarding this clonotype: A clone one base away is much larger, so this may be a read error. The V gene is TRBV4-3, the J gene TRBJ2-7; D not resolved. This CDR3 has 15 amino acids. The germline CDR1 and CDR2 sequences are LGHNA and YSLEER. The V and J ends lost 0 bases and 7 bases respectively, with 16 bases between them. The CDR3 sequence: CASSQDSILYNEQYF. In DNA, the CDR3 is TGCGCCAGCAGCCAAGATAGTATCCTGTACAATGAGCAGTACTTC.

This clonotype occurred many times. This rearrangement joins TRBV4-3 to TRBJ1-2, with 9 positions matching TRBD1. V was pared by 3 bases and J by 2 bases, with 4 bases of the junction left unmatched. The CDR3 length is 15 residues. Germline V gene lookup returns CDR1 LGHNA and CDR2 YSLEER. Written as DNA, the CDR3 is TGCGCCAGCAGCCAGGCCACAGGGGGCAACTATGGCTACACCTTC. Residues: CASSQATGGNYGYTF.

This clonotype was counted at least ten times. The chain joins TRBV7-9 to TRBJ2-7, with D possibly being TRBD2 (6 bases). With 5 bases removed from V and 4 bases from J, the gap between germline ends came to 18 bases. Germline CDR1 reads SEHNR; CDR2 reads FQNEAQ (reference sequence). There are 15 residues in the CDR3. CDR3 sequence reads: CASSRRTGVRYEQYF. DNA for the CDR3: TGTGCCAGCAGCCGGAGGACGGGGGTCCGTTACGAGCAGTACTTC. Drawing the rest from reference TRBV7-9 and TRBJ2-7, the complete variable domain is DTGVSQNPRHKITKRGQNVTFRCDPISEHNRLYWYRQTLGQGPEFLTYFQNEAQLEKSRLLSDRFSAERPKGSFSTLEIQRTEQGDSAMYLCASSRRTGVRYEQYFGPGTRLTVT.

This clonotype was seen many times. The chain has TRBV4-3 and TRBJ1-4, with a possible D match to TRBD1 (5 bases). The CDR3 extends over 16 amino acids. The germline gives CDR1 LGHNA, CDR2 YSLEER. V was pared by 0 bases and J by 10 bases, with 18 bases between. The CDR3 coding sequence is TGCGCCAGCAGCCAAGATTTCACCGGGACCCTAAGAAAACTGTTTTTT. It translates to CASSQDFTGTLRKLFF.

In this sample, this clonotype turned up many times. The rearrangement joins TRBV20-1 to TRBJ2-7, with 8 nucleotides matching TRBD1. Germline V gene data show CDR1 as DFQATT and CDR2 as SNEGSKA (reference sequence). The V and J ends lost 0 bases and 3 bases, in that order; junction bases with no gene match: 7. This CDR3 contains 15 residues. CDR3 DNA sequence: TGCAGTGCTAGAGATCAGCACGGACAGGGCTACGAGCAGTACTTC. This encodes CSARDQHGQGYEQYF.